Presented here are 15 T cell receptor beta chains from one specimen sequenced in a study of radiotherapy plus CTLA-4 blockade in lung cancer (dated by TCRdb to between 2018 and 2020). The library was built by means of the immunoSEQ multiplex PCR assay. The table was pulled from immuneACCESS by TCRdb, which kept in-frame rearrangements only. Such tables lose some clones; where checked, under half of the loss comes from unresolved V genes, and the rest has no known cause. The sample profile shows 65,000 to 85,000 clones; 74% of them were found once. The top ten clones comprise approximately 10% of the sample. The input for sequencing was peripheral blood, taken from a patient treated with radiotherapy plus ipilimumab. These receptors all come from a human donor with non-small cell lung cancer whose response to radiotherapy plus ipilimumab could not be evaluated.

V usage is TRBV19 and J usage is TRBJ1-2; 7 bases are a match to TRBD1. The CDR3 loop spans 14 amino acids. The germline CDR1 and CDR2 sequences are LNHDA and SQIVND (reference sequence). The V gene end was trimmed by 2 bases and the J gene end by 8 bases; junction bases not matched to a gene: 8. In nucleotides, the CDR3 is TGTGCCAGTAGTATATTGGAGGGGGCAGGCGGCTACACCTTC. It encodes CASSILEGAGGYTF.

V usage is TRBV7-3 and J usage is TRBJ2-1; 11 nucleotides agree with TRBD1. Germline CDR1 and CDR2: SGHTA and FQGTGA. V lost 1 base, J lost 7 bases, and 12 bases stayed unmatched. CDR3 length: 18 residues. CDR3 residues: CASSLIGVGDRGGNEQFF. The CDR3 DNA reads as TGTGCCAGCAGCTTAATTGGGGTTGGGGACAGGGGGGGAAATGAGCAGTTCTTC.

The chain is built from TRBV10-1 and TRBJ1-1; D ambiguous. The V and J ends lost 5 bases and 11 bases respectively, with 21 bases between them. This CDR3 has 14 amino acids. Germline CDR1 is WNHNN and CDR2 is SYGVQD (reference sequence). CDR3 in amino acids: CASSHNPAGAGAFF. CDR3 in DNA: TGCGCCAGCAGTCACAACCCCGCGGGAGCGGGGGCTTTCTTT.

CDR3 amino acids: CASSLKVGTSGGAYEQYF. As DNA, the CDR3 is TGTGCCAGCAGCTTAAAAGTTGGGACTAGCGGGGGGGCTTACGAGCAGTACTTC. The chain carries TRBV7-2 and TRBJ2-7; 16 bases fit TRBD2. Per germline, CDR1 SGHTA and CDR2 FQGNSA. Germline trimming cut 2 bases from V and 4 bases from J; bases unmatched to any gene: 8. CDR3 size: 18 residues.

The chain uses TRBV5-6 and TRBJ1-5, with TRBD1 as a possible D gene (6 bases). V was shortened by 3 bases and J by 2 bases, with 12 bases between the two germline ends. Germline CDR1 and CDR2: SGHDT and YYEEEE. The CDR3 runs to 15 residues. This chain's CDR3 is CASSSRGWGNQPQHF. Written as DNA, the CDR3 is TGTGCCAGCAGCTCCAGGGGTTGGGGCAATCAGCCCCAGCATTTT.

The chain carries TRBV11-2 and TRBJ2-1; D perhaps matches TRBD2 (7 bases). CDR1 SGHAT and CDR2 FQNNGV come from the germline V gene. The CDR3 has 14 residues. Trimming removed 5 bases at V and 4 bases at J, with 12 bases between. The chain's CDR3 is CASSQRGGYNEQFF. The CDR3, as DNA: TGTGCCAGCAGCCAAAGGGGGGGGTACAATGAGCAGTTCTTC.

The chain couples TRBV7-9 to TRBJ2-6; no clear D. CDR3 length: 15 amino acids. Germline lookup yields CDR1 SEHNR and CDR2 FQNEAQ (reference sequence). Trimming pared 3 bases from V and 0 bases from J, leaving 6 bases between. CDR3 loop: CASSFGNSGANVLTF. The CDR3 region has the DNA TGTGCCAGCAGCTTTGGCAACTCTGGGGCCAACGTCCTGACTTTC.

This clone was seen only a few times. The sample contains more than one DNA sequence encoding this CDR3. The chain combines TRBV5-1 with TRBJ1-1; 7 bases agree with TRBD1. Per germline, CDR1 SGHRS and CDR2 YFSETQ. V lost 4 bases to trimming and J lost 2 bases; unmatched junction nucleotides: 5. The CDR3 has 14 amino acids. The chain's CDR3 is CASSPGQTNTEAFF. The CDR3 nucleotides are TGCGCCAGCAGCCCGGGACAGACTAACACTGAAGCTTTCTTT.

This clone showed up just a few times. This sequence joins TRBV5-4 and TRBJ1-1; D perhaps matches TRBD1 (5 bases). The germline V gene encodes CDR1 SGHNT and CDR2 YYREEE (reference sequence). The germline V and J ends were trimmed by 0 bases and 7 bases, with 7 bases remaining between them. This CDR3 is built from 12 residues. CDR3 region: CASSLVQGEAFF. For the CDR3, the DNA is TGTGCCAGCAGCTTGGTGCAGGGTGAAGCTTTCTTT.

This chain uses TRBV7-9 with TRBJ1-6; 9 bases line up with TRBD1. The germline V gene has CDR1 SEHNR and CDR2 FQNEAQ (reference sequence). CDR3 size: 15 residues. With 5 bases clipped from V and 9 bases from J, the junction kept 8 bases outside the gene matches. The CDR3, as DNA: TGTGCCAGCAGCAATACGGGACAGGGAAGTTCACCCCTCCACTTT. Translated, it gives CASSNTGQGSSPLHF.

The rearrangement uses TRBV23-1 and TRBJ2-5, with TRBD1 matching over 9 bases. TRBV23-1 is labeled an ORF, and its function is uncertain. The V segment lost 2 bases and the J segment 4 bases; nucleotides outside the gene matches: 8. CDR3 length: 16 residues. DNA for the CDR3: TGCGCCAGCAGTCAAACCGGGACAGGGAAAGGAGAGACCCAGTACTTC. This sequence encodes CASSQTGTGKGETQYF.

This clone was seen a few times. This chain uses TRBV4-1 with TRBJ2-3, with 10 bases matching TRBD1. Germline lookup yields CDR1 MGHRA and CDR2 YSYEKL. Trimming took 0 bases from V and 5 from J; bases not matched to a gene: 11. This CDR3 has 18 amino acids. The CDR3 nucleotides are TGCGCCAGCAGCCAAGATCCACCCGGACAGGGGGTGGGAGATACGCAGTATTTT. Its translation is CASSQDPPGQGVGDTQYF.

The chain combines TRBV5-1 with TRBJ2-7; 7 bases map to TRBD2. V trimming: 1 base; J trimming: 5 bases; junction bases outside the gene matches: 15. Per the germline V gene, CDR1 is SGHRS and CDR2 is YFSETQ. CDR3 length equals 17 residues. The CDR3 nucleotides read TGCGCCAGCAGCTTGCAGGTATTCGGCGGGAGCGCACACGAGCAGTACTTC. As protein: CASSLQVFGGSAHEQYF.

The chain has TRBV6-1 and TRBJ1-5, with TRBD1 matching 10 bases. CDR3 length: 14 amino acids. V shed 5 bases, J shed 7 bases, and the junction held 5 bases outside the gene matches. Germline V gene lookup returns CDR1 MNHNS and CDR2 SASEGT. The CDR3 region is CASSMTGGGQPQHF. In DNA, the CDR3 is TGTGCCAGCAGTATGACAGGGGGCGGGCAGCCCCAGCATTTT.

Points on this clone: A read error may account for a junction end that differs from germline. The V call is TRBV7-2, the J call TRBJ2-1; 11 bases are a match to TRBD2. Germline CDR1 SGHTA, CDR2 FQGNSA. This CDR3 is built from 12 residues. CDR3 in amino acids: CASSLVGTSGVF. The CDR3 nucleotides read TGTGCCAGCAGCTTAGTGGGGACTAGCGGTGTCTTC.